A selection of T cell receptor beta chains follows, all from one sample in a study of shared clonotypes between healthy human individuals. Sequenced by immunoSEQ multiplex PCR; TCRdb stores in-frame clones only, minus some. Of about 2.3 million clones listed, roughly 90% are singletons. Sequencing was done on a sample of naive CD4+ T cells from PBMCs. Receptors were obtained from a man aged 18-30 years in good health. Some clones in this sample may be carry-over from other donors' samples. CDR3s include the opening cysteine and the closing phenylalanine or tryptophan. D genes are given only for firm matches. The size of a clone is reported for some rows only, either as once, few or many, or as a class for expanded clones.

v_call	j_call	d_call	clone_size	cdr3_nt	cdr3_aa
TRBV10-3	TRBJ2-7	TRBD1	once	TGTGCCATCAACCCAACAGGGGGCGAGCAGTACTTC	CAINPTGGEQYF
TRBV7-6	TRBJ1-6	TRBD1	-	TGTGCCAGCAGCTTTGCTCCGGGACAGCAACATAATTCACCCCTCCACTTT	CASSFAPGQQHNSPLHF
TRBV7-2	TRBJ2-3	TRBD2	-	TGTGCCAGCAGCTTACTTTGGACTAGCGTCAGGGATACGCAGTATTTT	CASSLLWTSVRDTQYF
TRBV4-2	TRBJ2-7	-	-	TGTGCCAGCAGCCAGGGACACTCAGCAAACTACGAGCAGTACTTC	CASSQGHSANYEQYF
TRBV11-3	TRBJ2-3	TRBD2	-	TGTGCCAGCAGCTTAGATCATCAGCGGGAGATAACAGATACGCAGTATTTT	CASSLDHQREITDTQYF
TRBV20-1	TRBJ1-5	-	-	TGCAGTGCTAGCTGGGGAAAGCCCCAGCATTTT	CSASWGKPQHF
TRBV7-3	TRBJ1-1	-	-	TGTGCCAGCAGCTTAAATGGGCCGGCGAACACTGAAGCTTTCTTT	CASSLNGPANTEAFF
TRBV27	TRBJ1-3	-	few	TGTGCCAGCAGTTTCCTCTCTGGAAACACCATATATTTT	CASSFLSGNTIYF
TRBV5-4	TRBJ2-5	TRBD2	-	TGTGCCAGCAGCTTGACAACTAGCGGGAGAGCAGAGACCCAGTACTTC	CASSLTTSGRAETQYF
TRBV10-3	TRBJ2-1	TRBD2	-	TGTGCCATCAGTGAGTCGAGTAGCGGGAGGGCCAATGAGCAGTTCTTC	CAISESSSGRANEQFF
TRBV2	TRBJ1-3	-	-	TGTGCCAGCAGTGCGGGCCGAGCTGGAAACACCATATATTTT	CASSAGRAGNTIYF
TRBV9	TRBJ1-3	-	-	TGTGCCAGCAGCCCCTCGAGCGACTCTGGAAACACCATATATTTT	CASSPSSDSGNTIYF
TRBV20-1	TRBJ2-1	-	-	TGCAGTGCACCATCGGACCCCAAGCAGTTCTTC	CSAPSDPKQFF
TRBV16	TRBJ1-5	-	-	TGTGCCAGCACCCAGCGGGTGAATCAGCCCCAGCATTTT	CASTQRVNQPQHF
TRBV7-3	TRBJ2-2	-	once	TGTGCCAGCAGCTTAACGGGGCTAGCGGGACAGGCCGGGGAGCTGTTTTTT	CASSLTGLAGQAGELFF
TRBV28	TRBJ1-1	-	once	TGTGCCAGCACCCGGGGGGGGCGACCAGTAATAACTGAAGCTTTCTTT	CASTRGGRPVITEAFF
TRBV28	TRBJ1-4	TRBD1	-	TGTGCCAGCAGTCATGGGACAGGGTGGGATGAAAAACTGTTTTTT	CASSHGTGWDEKLFF
TRBV2	TRBJ2-3	TRBD1	once	TGTGCCAGCCGGACAGGGAGGACAGATACGCAGTATTTT	CASRTGRTDTQYF
TRBV10-3	TRBJ2-3	-	-	TGTGCCATCAGGGCGACAGAAAGCACAGATACGCAGTATTTT	CAIRATESTDTQYF
TRBV7-2	TRBJ1-2	-	-	TGTGCCAGCAGCTTAGTCGCGGGCCGGAGGGGCTATGGCTACACCTTC	CASSLVAGRRGYGYTF
TRBV28	TRBJ2-5	TRBD1	-	TGTGCCAGCAGTTGGACAGGGGGCGAGATCGAGACCCAGTACTTC	CASSWTGGEIETQYF
TRBV7-3	TRBJ1-1	-	-	TGTGCCAGCAGCTTAACGTTAATCCAGGGGATGCCTGAAGCTTTCTTT	CASSLTLIQGMPEAFF
TRBV20-1	TRBJ1-1	-	-	TGCAGTGCTAGGTTCACTGAAGCTTTCTTT	CSARFTEAFF
TRBV15	TRBJ1-2	TRBD1	-	TGTGCCACCAGCAGAGATTTAAACAGGGGAGGTGGCTACACCTTC	CATSRDLNRGGGYTF
TRBV5-1	TRBJ2-2	TRBD2	-	TGCGCCAGCACCCTACTAGCGGGAGATAACACCGGGGAGCTGTTTTTT	CASTLLAGDNTGELFF
TRBV28	TRBJ1-6	-	-	TGTGCCAGCAGCCCGCGGGTCAATAATTCACCCCTCCACTTT	CASSPRVNNSPLHF
TRBV29-1	TRBJ2-3	-	-	TGCAGCGTTGAATCTAGGCAGGGGAGCACAGATACGCAGTATTTT	CSVESRQGSTDTQYF
TRBV7-8	TRBJ2-7	TRBD2	-	TGTGCCAGCAGCTTAGAATTTAGCGGGAGGAGGTACGAGCAGTACTTC	CASSLEFSGRRYEQYF
TRBV30	TRBJ1-5	-	-	TGTGCCTGGAGTGACAGTGGCAATCAGCCCCAGCATTTT	CAWSDSGNQPQHF
TRBV9	TRBJ2-1	-	-	TGTGCCAGCAGCGTAGGCCCACCAGGCGAGGGCCATGAGCAGTTCTTC	CASSVGPPGEGHEQFF
TRBV7-2	TRBJ1-5	-	-	TGTGCCAGCAACTTCGGGTATCAGCCCCAGCATTTT	CASNFGYQPQHF
TRBV5-8	TRBJ2-7	-	-	TGTGCCAGCAGCCCCATATGGACGGTAAGCTCCTACGAGCAGTACTTC	CASSPIWTVSSYEQYF
TRBV28	TRBJ2-6	-	-	TGTGCCGTTCAGGGATCCTTCTCTGGGGCCAACGTCCTGACTTTC	CAVQGSFSGANVLTF
TRBV5-4	TRBJ2-2	TRBD1	-	TGTGCCAGCAGCTGGGACAGGGAGGACACCGGGGAGCTGTTTTTT	CASSWDREDTGELFF
TRBV15	TRBJ2-3	-	-	TGTGCCACCAGCAGAGATCAGGGGAGGGGCACAGATACGCAGTATTTT	CATSRDQGRGTDTQYF
TRBV5-1	TRBJ1-4	TRBD1	-	TGCGCCAGCAGACTCGACAGGGACCTGTTTTTT	CASRLDRDLFF
TRBV5-1	TRBJ2-7	-	-	TGCGCCAGCAGCTACAATTCACAGGCAGGGATCTACGAGCAGTACTTC	CASSYNSQAGIYEQYF
TRBV13	TRBJ1-1	-	-	TGTGCCAGCAGCTTCGTGTGGGAAGGGAGCGGGGATACTGAAGCTTTCTTT	CASSFVWEGSGDTEAFF
TRBV28	TRBJ1-5	-	-	TGTGCCAGCAGTTTATTAGTGGGGGGGCGTAGCAATCAGCCCCAGCATTTT	CASSLLVGGRSNQPQHF
TRBV5-1	TRBJ2-2	-	few	TGCGCCAGCAGCTTGGATGCTGGGGAGCTGTTTTTT	CASSLDAGELFF
TRBV11-3	TRBJ2-2	-	once	TGTGCCAGCAGCCAGGGCAGGGGGGAGCTGTTTTTT	CASSQGRGELFF
TRBV28	TRBJ1-5	TRBD1	-	TGTGCCAGCATCCACCAGCGGGGACAGGGGGCGTATGGCAATCAGCCCCAGCATTTT	CASIHQRGQGAYGNQPQHF
TRBV6-5	TRBJ2-2	-	-	TGTGCCAGCAGTTACTCGTCCGGGATAGGCACCGGGGAGCTGTTTTTT	CASSYSSGIGTGELFF
TRBV14	TRBJ1-1	-	-	TGTGCCAGCAGCCGAGGGGGACGGCGAGAAGCTTTCTTT	CASSRGGRREAFF
TRBV27	TRBJ2-7	-	-	TGTGCCAGCAGTTTATTTTCCGGCTACGAGCAGTACTTC	CASSLFSGYEQYF